What follows are 6 T cell receptor beta chains derived from one specimen sequenced in a study of post-analysis software for immune sequencing data. These receptors lack a known antigen. TCR beta cDNA libraries had unique molecular identifiers. Each CDR3 protein is one row after TCRdb ran MiXCR on the PCR reads. The sample yields roughly 600,000 distinct CDR3 sequences, 44% seen once. General study findings and limits: A handful of TRBV segments were significantly more frequent in patients than in controls. TRBV5-6, TRBV5-1 and TRBV20-1 were among these segments.

Material: blood. The receptors come from a girl between 5 and 17 years old with multiple sclerosis.

The chain uses TRBV4-1 and TRBJ2-7; D is uncertain. The CDR3 spans 13 residues. The germline gives CDR1 MGHRA, CDR2 YSYEKL. Trimming stripped 0 bases from V and 2 bases from J, with 5 bases between. The DNA of the CDR3 is TGCGCCAGCAGCCAAGAATCTCCCTACGAGCAGTACTTC. Protein: CASSQESPYEQYF.

The CDR3 loop reads CASSPTRLASYEQYF. CDR3 bases: TGTGCCAGCAGCCCGACCAGACTAGCCTCCTACGAGCAGTACTTC. The chain carries TRBV7-2 and TRBJ2-7, with 7 bases lining up with TRBD2. V lost 5 bases to trimming and J lost 0 bases; unmatched junction nucleotides: 7. CDR3 length: 15 residues. CDR1 and CDR2 from the germline V gene are SGHTA and FQGNSA.

This chain links TRBV28 with TRBJ2-5; the match to TRBD1 covers 10 bases. The junction had 4 bases not matched to a gene; V was cut back by 2 bases and J by 4 bases. CDR3 length: 15 amino acids. CDR1 is MDHEN and CDR2 is SYDVKM in the germline V gene. The chain's CDR3 is CASSLRDRGGETQYF. The CDR3 DNA reads TGTGCCAGCAGTTTAAGGGACAGGGGAGGAGAGACCCAGTACTTC.

V and J are TRBV4-2 and TRBJ2-1; TRBD2 is a possible D gene (6 bases). Trimming pared 4 bases from V and 7 bases from J, leaving 8 bases between. The CDR3 has 12 residues. CDR1 is LGHNA, CDR2 YNFKEQ, per germline. CDR3 DNA: TGTGCCAGCAGCCGGAGCGGGAATGAGCAGTTCTTC. As protein: CASSRSGNEQFF.

In nucleotides, the CDR3 is TGCAGCGTTGAAGATTGGGTGAGGCTGGGGGGATCAGACTATGGCTACACCTTC. Protein product: CSVEDWVRLGGSDYGYTF. The chain uses TRBV29-1 and TRBJ1-2; a weak D match, TRBD1 (5 bases). The CDR3 consists of 18 residues. Trimming stripped 0 bases from V and 3 bases from J, with 23 bases between. Per the germline V gene, CDR1 is SQVTM and CDR2 is ANQGSEA. The variable domain in full, with the rest retrieved from reference TRBV29-1 and TRBJ1-2, is SAVISQKPSRDICQRGTSLTIQCQVDSQVTMMFWYRQQPGQSLTLIATANQGSEATYESGFVIDKFPISRPNLTFSTLTVSNMSPEDSSIYLCSVEDWVRLGGSDYGYTFGSGTRLTVV.

The chain carries TRBV6-5 and TRBJ2-1; 10 positions agree with TRBD2. CDR3 length: 17 amino acids. In germline, CDR1 is MNHEY, CDR2 SVGAGI. With V trimmed by 0 bases and J by 7 bases, 9 bases remained unmatched. CDR3 residues: CASSYSILAGVENEQFF. As DNA, the CDR3 is TGTGCCAGCAGTTACTCGATTCTAGCGGGAGTCGAAAATGAGCAGTTCTTC.